This T cell receptor beta chain was documented in a study of T cell repertoires in cytomegalovirus infection. TCRdb reanalysed the reads using MiXCR and keeps one entry per CDR3 protein. The sample has approximately 89,000 distinct CDR3 sequences, roughly a quarter seen once. This CDR3 is 15 amino acids long. The germline V gene has CDR1 SGHRS and CDR2 YFSETQ. On this clonotype: The antigen is not known. A read error may explain this, as a much larger clone is one base away.

This receptor was obtained from a human donor in good health (CMV status not recorded). Some clones in this sample may be carry-over from other donors' samples. The genes are TRBV5-1 and TRBJ2-1, with TRBD2 identical over 11 bases. The sequences come from CD8+ T cells from cultured PBMCs, collected from culture after CMV antigen stimulation. The CDR3 nucleotides read TGCGCCAACAGCTTGACTAGCGGGAACTACAATGAGCAGTTCTTC. Translating gives CANSLTSGNYNEQFF. The variable domain in full, with the rest retrieved from reference TRBV5-1 and TRBJ2-1, is KAGVTQTPRYLIKTRGQQVTLSCSPISGHRSVSWYQQTPGQGLQFLFEYFSETQRNKGNFPGRFSGRQFSNSRSEMNVSTLELGDSALYLCANSLTSGNYNEQFFGPGTRLTVL.